This T cell receptor (beta chain) originates from a study of regulatory T cells in long-lasting Graves disease. For the study at large: Newly diagnosed Graves' patients had taken antithyroid drugs under 3 months.

Arm-PCR of CDR3 regions and iRepertoire HTBI primers were used to build TCR beta libraries. TCRdb reanalysed the multiplex PCR reads using MiXCR and keeps one entry per CDR3 protein. Among over 500,000 distinct CDR3 sequences, roughly 15% were seen once, and the ten largest hold under 20%. Between the trimmed V and J ends, which lost 4 bases and 4 bases, there was a span of 18 bases. The CDR3 consists of 16 residues. CDR1 and CDR2 (germline): SGHTA, FQGTGA. Time point denoted: newly diagnosed GD, antithyroid drugs for less than 3 months. Construction of the TCR library relied on RNA isolated from PBMCs. These data are also associated with another study on T cells in Graves' hyperthyroidism and ophthalmopathy. Per that study: Patients were excluded because of uncontrolled infection, other autoimmune disease, pregnancy or lactation.

This TCR was sampled from a woman aged 25-40 years with Graves disease. The V and J genes are TRBV7-3 and TRBJ2-3; D possibly matches TRBD1 or TRBD2 (6 bases each). Sequencing was performed on peripheral blood mononuclear cells (PBMCs), taken at new diagnosis, from a patient treated with antithyroid drugs. In DNA, the CDR3 is TGTGCCAGCAGCTCCACCGGAGGGACACTCCCAGATACGCAGTATTTT. Amino acids: CASSSTGGTLPDTQYF.